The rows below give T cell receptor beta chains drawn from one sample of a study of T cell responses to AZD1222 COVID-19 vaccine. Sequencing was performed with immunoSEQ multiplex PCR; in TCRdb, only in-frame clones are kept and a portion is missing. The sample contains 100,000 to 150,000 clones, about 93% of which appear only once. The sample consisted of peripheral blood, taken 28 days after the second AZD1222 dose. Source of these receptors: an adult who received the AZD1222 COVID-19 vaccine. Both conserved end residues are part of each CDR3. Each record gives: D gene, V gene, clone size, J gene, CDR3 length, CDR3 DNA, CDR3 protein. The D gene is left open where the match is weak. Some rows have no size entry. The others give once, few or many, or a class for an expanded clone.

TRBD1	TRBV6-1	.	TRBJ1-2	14	TGTGCCAGCAGGGAAGACGGACAGGGCTATGGCTACACCTTC	CASREDGQGYGYTF
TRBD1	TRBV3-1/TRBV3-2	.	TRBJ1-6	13	TGTGCCAGCAGCCCACAGGGGAGCCTACCCCTCCACTTT	CASSPQGSLPLHF
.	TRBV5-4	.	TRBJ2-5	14	TGTGCCAGCAGCTTGTCTTGGGGCGGGGAGACCCAGTACTTC	CASSLSWGGETQYF
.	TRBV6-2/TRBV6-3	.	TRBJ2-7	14	TGTGCCAGCAGTGACTCCGACAGAAGCTACGAGCAGTACTTC	CASSDSDRSYEQYF
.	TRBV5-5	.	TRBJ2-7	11	TGTGCCAGCAGCTTTGGACCAGGGCAGTACTTC	CASSFGPGQYF
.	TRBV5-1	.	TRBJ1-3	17	TGCGCCAGCAGCTTGTCTGTGGGGTCCGGCTCTGGAAACACCATATATTTT	CASSLSVGSGSGNTIYF
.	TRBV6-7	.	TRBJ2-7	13	TGTGCCAGCAGTTCTAGCGCCCCCTACGAGCAGTACTTC	CASSSSAPYEQYF
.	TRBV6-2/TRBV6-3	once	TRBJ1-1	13	TGTGCCAGCAGTTACGACAGGAACACTGAAGCTTTCTTT	CASSYDRNTEAFF
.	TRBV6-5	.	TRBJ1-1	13	TGTGCCAGCTCGATTAGTCGGAACACTGAAGCTTTCTTT	CASSISRNTEAFF
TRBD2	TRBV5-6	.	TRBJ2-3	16	TGTGCCAGCAGCTCGGTAGCGGGAGCGGGCACAGATACGCAGTATTTT	CASSSVAGAGTDTQYF
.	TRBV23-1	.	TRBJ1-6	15	TGCGCCAGCAGTCAAGGGCGAGGATATAATTCACCCCTCCACTTT	CASSQGRGYNSPLHF
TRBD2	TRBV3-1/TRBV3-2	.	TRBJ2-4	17	TGTGCCAGCAGCCAAGACAGCGGGAGGGTCACCAAAAACATTCAGTACTTC	CASSQDSGRVTKNIQYF
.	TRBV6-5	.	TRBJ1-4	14	TGTGCCAGCAGTTACTCTGCAGGCTATGAAAAACTGTTTTTT	CASSYSAGYEKLFF
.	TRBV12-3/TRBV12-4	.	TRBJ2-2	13	TGTGCCAGCAGTCGAACAGGGTCCGGGGAGCTGTTTTTT	CASSRTGSGELFF
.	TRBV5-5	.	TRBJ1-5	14	TGTGCCAGCAGCTTGGCAGGGTACAATCAGCCCCAGCATTTT	CASSLAGYNQPQHF
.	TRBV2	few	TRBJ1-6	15	TGTGCCAGCAAGGGCAGGCAGGGAAATAATTCACCCCTCCACTTT	CASKGRQGNNSPLHF
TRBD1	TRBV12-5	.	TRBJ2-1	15	TGTGCTAGTGGCCGGGGACAGGTAGGAGGCAATGAGCAGTTCTTC	CASGRGQVGGNEQFF
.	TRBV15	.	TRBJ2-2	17	TGTGCCACCAGCAGAGGAGGCCGAGGATTTCACACCGGGGAGCTGTTTTTT	CATSRGGRGFHTGELFF
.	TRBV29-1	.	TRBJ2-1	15	TGCAGCGTGCAGCCCCACTCTTCCTCTTACAATGAGCAGTTCTTC	CSVQPHSSSYNEQFF
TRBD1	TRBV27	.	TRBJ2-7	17	TGTGCCAGCAGTTACTCCGCGGACAGGACCAGGGGATCCGAGCAGTACTTC	CASSYSADRTRGSEQYF
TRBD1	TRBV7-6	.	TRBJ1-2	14	TGTGCCAGCAGCTTATCCCCAGGGGGCCGGGGCTACACCTTC	CASSLSPGGRGYTF
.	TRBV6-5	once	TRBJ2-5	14	TGTGCCAGCTCCTCTGCCGGAGAACAAGAGACCCAGTACTTC	CASSSAGEQETQYF
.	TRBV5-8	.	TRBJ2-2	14	TGTGCCAGCAGCTTGGGAAGGGTTTCCGGGGAGCTGTTTTTT	CASSLGRVSGELFF